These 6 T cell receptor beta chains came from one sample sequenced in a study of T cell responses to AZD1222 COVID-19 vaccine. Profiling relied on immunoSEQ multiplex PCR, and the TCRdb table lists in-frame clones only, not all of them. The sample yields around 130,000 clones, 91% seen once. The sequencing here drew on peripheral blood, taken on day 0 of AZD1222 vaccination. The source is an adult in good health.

CDR3 bases: TGCAGCGCAAGAAGCGGGAGCTCGAACACCGGGGAGCTGTTTTTT. Its translation is CSARSGSSNTGELFF. V usage is TRBV29-1 and J usage is TRBJ2-2; TRBD2 matches 8 bases. V lost 7 bases and J lost 0; bases outside the gene matches: 7. The CDR3 has 15 amino acids. Germline lookup yields CDR1 SQVTM and CDR2 ANQGSEA.

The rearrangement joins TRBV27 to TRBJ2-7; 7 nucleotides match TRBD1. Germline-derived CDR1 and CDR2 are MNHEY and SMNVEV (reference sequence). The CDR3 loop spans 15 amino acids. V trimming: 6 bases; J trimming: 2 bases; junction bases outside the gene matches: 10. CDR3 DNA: TGTGCCAGCAGGTCAACCGGGACAGCACCCTACGAGCAGTACTTC. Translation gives CASRSTGTAPYEQYF.

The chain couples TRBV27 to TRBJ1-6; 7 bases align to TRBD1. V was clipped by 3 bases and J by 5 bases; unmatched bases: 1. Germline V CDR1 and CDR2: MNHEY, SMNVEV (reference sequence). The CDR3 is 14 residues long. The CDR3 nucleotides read TGTGCCAGCAGTTTTACAGGGGATAATTCACCCCTCCACTTT. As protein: CASSFTGDNSPLHF.

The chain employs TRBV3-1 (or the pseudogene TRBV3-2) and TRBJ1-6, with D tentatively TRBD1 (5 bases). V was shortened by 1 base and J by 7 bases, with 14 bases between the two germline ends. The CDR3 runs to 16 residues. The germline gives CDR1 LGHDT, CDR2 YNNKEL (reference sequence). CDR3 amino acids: CASSQVGQGKNSPLHF. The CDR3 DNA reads TGTGCCAGCAGCCAAGTCGGGCAGGGCAAAAATTCACCCCTCCACTTT.

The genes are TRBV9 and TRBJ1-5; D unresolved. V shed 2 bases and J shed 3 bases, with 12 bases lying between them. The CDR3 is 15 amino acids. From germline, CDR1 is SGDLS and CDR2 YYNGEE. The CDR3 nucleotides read TGTGCCAGCAGCGTCGCAGGTTTTGCCAATCAGCCCCAGCATTTT. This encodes CASSVAGFANQPQHF.

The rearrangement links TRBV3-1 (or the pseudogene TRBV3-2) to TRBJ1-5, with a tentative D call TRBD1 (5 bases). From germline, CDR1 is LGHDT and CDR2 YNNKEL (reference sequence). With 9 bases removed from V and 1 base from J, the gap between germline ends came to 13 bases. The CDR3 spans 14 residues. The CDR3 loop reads CASGASGSNQPQHF. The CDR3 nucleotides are TGTGCCAGTGGGGCCTCAGGGAGCAATCAGCCCCAGCATTTT.